Listed here are 28 T cell receptor beta chains from one sample, sequenced in a study of blood T cell repertoires in COVID-19. The assay was immunoSEQ multiplex PCR, and TCRdb's table has in-frame clones only and misses some. The table has just over 250,000 clones, approximately 88% seen once; the top ten hold roughly 10%. Sequenced material: peripheral blood. All receptors derive from a woman between 65 and 79 years old with COVID-19, enrolled during active disease.

V is TRBV30 and J is TRBJ1-2; no definite D call. V lost 5 bases to trimming and J lost 7 bases, with 11 bases between them. CDR1 and CDR2 from the germline V gene are GTSNPN and SVGIG (reference sequence). CDR3 length: 11 amino acids. The CDR3 protein is CAWSRDRGYTF. CDR3 bases: TGTGCCTGGTCGAGGGATCGTGGCTACACCTTC.

The V and J genes are TRBV30 and TRBJ2-7; 7 positions agree with TRBD1. Germline V gives CDR1 GTSNPN, CDR2 SVGIG (reference sequence). This CDR3 contains 14 residues. With V trimmed by 2 bases and J by 3 bases, 7 bases remained unmatched. CDR3 in amino acids: CAWSLDRTFYEQYF. CDR3 DNA: TGTGCCTGGAGTTTGGACAGGACCTTCTACGAGCAGTACTTC. The whole variable domain, remainder taken from reference TRBV30 and TRBJ2-7, is SQTIHQWPATLVQPVGSPLSLECTVEGTSNPNLYWYRQAAGRGLQLLFYSVGIGQISSEVPQNLSASRPQDRQFILSSKKLLLSDSGFYLCAWSLDRTFYEQYFGPGTRLTVT.

This sequence joins TRBV5-1 and TRBJ2-7; 7 nucleotides align to TRBD2. CDR3 length: 12 amino acids. With V trimmed by 4 bases and J by 5 bases, 3 bases remained unmatched. CDR1 and CDR2 from the germline V gene are SGHRS and YFSETQ. CDR3 sequence reads: CASSRGGHEQYF. CDR3 DNA: TGCGCCAGCAGCCGCGGGGGTCACGAGCAGTACTTC.

The chain carries TRBV6-5 and TRBJ2-7, with 13 bases fitting TRBD2. The CDR3 runs 14 residues. Germline loops: CDR1 MNHEY, CDR2 SVGAGI. J was trimmed by 3 bases and V by 6 bases; bases with no gene match: 2. The chain's CDR3 is CASRRLAGGYEQYF. CDR3 bases: TGTGCCAGCAGGCGACTAGCGGGAGGCTACGAGCAGTACTTC.

The chain joins TRBV4-2 to TRBJ2-2; weak D call: TRBD1 (6 bases). Trimming cost V 6 bases and J 3 bases, with 14 bases left between them. Germline V gene data show CDR1 as LGHNA and CDR2 as YNFKEQ. CDR3 length equals 15 residues. Written as DNA, the CDR3 is TGTGCCAGCAGATCTTTGGGGGCGGACACCGGGGAGCTGTTTTTT. It encodes CASRSLGADTGELFF.

The V call is TRBV28, the J call TRBJ2-5; 8 bases are shared with TRBD2. V was clipped by 9 bases and J by 0 bases; unmatched bases: 9. Germline assignment: CDR1 MDHEN and CDR2 SYDVKM. The CDR3 extends over 15 amino acids. CDR3 protein: CASKSGSANQETQYF. Written as DNA, the CDR3 is TGTGCCAGTAAGAGCGGGAGCGCAAACCAAGAGACCCAGTACTTC.

The chain joins TRBV10-3 to TRBJ1-2; 7 bases agree with TRBD1. CDR3 length: 14 residues. Germline lookup yields CDR1 ENHRY and CDR2 SYGVKD. V shed 2 bases, J shed 3 bases, and the junction held 3 bases outside the gene matches. CDR3 sequence reads: CAISEQGGYYGYTF. CDR3 nucleotides: TGTGCCATCAGTGAGCAGGGGGGTTACTATGGCTACACCTTC.

This chain joins TRBV5-5 and TRBJ1-1; weak D call: TRBD1 (5 bases). The V and J ends lost 4 bases and 2 bases respectively, with 12 bases between them. The CDR3 runs to 14 residues. Germline CDR1 and CDR2: SGHKS and YYEKEE (reference sequence). CDR3 protein: CASSRIQANTEAFF. The CDR3 region has the DNA TGTGCCAGCAGCCGAATACAGGCTAACACTGAAGCTTTCTTT.

CDR3 sequence: CASSINSGNTIYF. DNA of the CDR3: TGTGCCAGTAGTATCAATTCTGGAAACACCATATATTTT. The chain carries TRBV19 and TRBJ1-3, with no clear D. The V gene lost 3 bases and the J gene lost 1 base, with 4 bases spanning the gap. The CDR3 is 13 amino acids. The V gene's germline CDR1 is LNHDA and CDR2 SQIVND (reference sequence).

This clone was picked up a small number of times. The chain uses TRBV10-1 and TRBJ1-4; D is uncertain. Per the germline V gene, CDR1 is WNHNN and CDR2 is SYGVQD (reference sequence). The CDR3 runs 15 residues. The V and J ends lost 9 bases and 0 bases respectively, with 14 bases between them. CDR3 loop: CARWQEGATNEKLFF. In nucleotides, the CDR3 is TGCGCCAGATGGCAAGAGGGCGCAACTAATGAAAAACTGTTTTTT.

The chain joins TRBV5-1 to TRBJ2-7; possible D gene TRBD1, 5 bases. Germline V gives CDR1 SGHRS, CDR2 YFSETQ. This CDR3 is 13 amino acids long. V lost 2 bases and J 6 bases, leaving 12 bases between the germline ends. The CDR3 region has the DNA TGCGCCAGCAGCTTCACCCAGGGCGCCGAGCAGTACTTC. It encodes CASSFTQGAEQYF.

This clone was recorded only once. The chain uses TRBV28 and TRBJ2-1, with TRBD2 matching over 7 bases. Trimming removed 5 bases from V and 4 bases from J; junction bases left unmatched: 8. The CDR3 totals 15 residues. Germline V gene data show CDR1 as MDHEN and CDR2 as SYDVKM. CDR3 in amino acids: CASSPRAGLYNEQFF. The CDR3 region has the DNA TGTGCCAGCAGTCCCAGAGCGGGACTATACAATGAGCAGTTCTTC.

This clone was found once. The V and J genes are TRBV5-1 and TRBJ2-5; 13 nucleotides align to TRBD2. This CDR3 is 16 amino acids long. The germline gives CDR1 SGHRS, CDR2 YFSETQ. V shed 4 bases and J 3 bases; nucleotides not matched to a gene: 6. The CDR3 reads CASSRGLAGDKETQYF. The DNA of the CDR3 is TGCGCCAGCAGCAGAGGACTAGCGGGAGATAAAGAGACCCAGTACTTC.

The chain uses TRBV2 and TRBJ2-5; 10 bases are shared with TRBD2. The CDR3 covers 13 residues. Trimming at V came to 10 bases and at J to 5 bases, leaving 7 bases not matched to a gene. Germline values: CDR1 SNHLY, CDR2 FYNNEI. The CDR3 DNA reads TGTGCCACCGAAGCGGGAGGGAGGGAGACCCAGTACTTC. This translates into CATEAGGRETQYF.

The chain uses TRBV14 and TRBJ2-5; tentative D call: TRBD2 (6 bases). From germline, CDR1 is SGHDN and CDR2 FVKESK. The CDR3 contains 15 residues. The V and J ends lost 7 bases and 5 bases respectively, with 20 bases between them. CDR3 nucleotides: TGTGCCAGCATCACTCGGGGAGGTAAGTGGGAGACCCAGTACTTC. This codes for CASITRGGKWETQYF.

This clone was recorded once. The CDR3 spells CASSPQISDTGNTIYF. DNA of the CDR3: TGTGCCAGCAGCCCGCAGATCTCTGACACTGGAAACACCATATATTTT. The chain joins TRBV11-3 to TRBJ1-3; D not certain. This CDR3 is built from 16 residues. Trimming removed 5 bases at V and 2 bases at J, with 16 bases between. Germline assignment: CDR1 SGHNT and CDR2 YENEEA.

The chain is built from TRBV29-1 and TRBJ2-2, with 7 bases fitting TRBD1. From germline, CDR1 is SQVTM and CDR2 ANQGSEA. This CDR3 region has 13 residues. Trimming at V came to 6 bases and at J to 4 bases, leaving 5 bases not matched to a gene. CDR3 DNA: TGCAGCGTACGACAGGGTGGCACCGGGGAGCTGTTTTTT. It codes for CSVRQGGTGELFF.

V usage is TRBV6-6 and J usage is TRBJ1-2; a possible D gene is TRBD1 (5 bases). CDR1 is MNHNY, CDR2 SVGAGI, per germline (reference sequence). CDR3 size: 13 residues. V was trimmed by 2 bases and J by 7 bases, leaving 11 bases between them. CDR3 sequence reads: CASSYAQGFGYTF. As DNA, the CDR3 is TGTGCCAGCAGTTACGCGCAGGGATTTGGCTACACCTTC.

The rearrangement joins TRBV29-1 to TRBJ2-3; TRBD2 matches 8 bases. CDR3 length: 10 amino acids. V was clipped by 7 bases and J by 9 bases; unmatched bases: 3. Germline CDR1 reads SQVTM; CDR2 reads ANQGSEA. This chain's CDR3 is CSEKRETQYF. CDR3 DNA: TGCAGCGAGAAGCGGGAGACGCAGTATTTT.

The chain combines TRBV19 with TRBJ1-5; TRBD1 matches 8 bases. V lost 2 bases and J lost 10; bases outside the gene matches: 7. CDR3 length equals 14 residues. Germline values: CDR1 LNHDA, CDR2 SQIVND (reference sequence). The CDR3 DNA is TGTGCCAGTAGTATACAGGGGGCTGGGGGACCCCAGCATTTT. As protein: CASSIQGAGGPQHF.

The genes are TRBV11-2 and TRBJ2-1; TRBD2 aligns across 8 bases. The junction had 6 bases not matched to a gene; V was cut back by 6 bases and J by 2 bases. CDR3 size: 15 residues. Germline CDR1 SGHAT, CDR2 FQNNGV. The CDR3 DNA is TGTGCCAGCAGGCGTCGGGAGGGGGCCTACAATGAGCAGTTCTTC. This codes for CASRRREGAYNEQFF.

J is TRBJ2-1 and V is TRBV7-2; perhaps TRBD2 as D (6 bases). The CDR3 totals 16 residues. The ends were cut back, 5 bases at V and 0 bases at J, with 14 bases in the middle. Germline assignment: CDR1 SGHTA and CDR2 FQGNSA. This CDR3 reads CASSPGTFLSYNEQFF. The CDR3 region has the DNA TGTGCCAGCAGCCCTGGGACTTTCCTCTCCTACAATGAGCAGTTCTTC.

This clone has a handful of counts. The CDR3 bases are TGTGCCAGCAGCCTTCGGGGTGGTGATGAGCAGTTCTTC. This sequence encodes CASSLRGGDEQFF. This sequence joins TRBV3-1 (or the pseudogene TRBV3-2) and TRBJ2-1; D perhaps matches TRBD2 (5 bases). Germline-derived CDR1 and CDR2 are LGHDT and YNNKEL (reference sequence). This CDR3 is built from 13 residues. Trimming stripped 4 bases from V and 8 bases from J, with 12 bases between.

The chain couples TRBV7-3 to TRBJ1-1; D may be TRBD1 (5 bases). From germline, CDR1 is SGHTA and CDR2 FQGTGA. This CDR3 is 13 amino acids long. V was shortened by 5 bases and J by 0 bases, with 7 bases between the two germline ends. DNA for the CDR3: TGTGCCAGCAGCCAGACAGTGAACACTGAAGCTTTCTTT. Encoded protein: CASSQTVNTEAFF.

The genes are TRBV4-3 and TRBJ1-4; D possibly corresponds to TRBD1 (5 bases). From germline, CDR1 is LGHNA and CDR2 YSLEER. Trimming cost V 0 bases and J 5 bases, with 16 bases left between them. This CDR3 region has 17 residues. CDR3 nucleotides: TGCGCCAGCAGCCAAGATTACAAAAGGGGCCCAAATGAAAAACTGTTTTTT. It specifies CASSQDYKRGPNEKLFF.

The CDR3 DNA follows: TGTGCCAGCTCACCGGGGGGGTCAACTAATGAAAAACTGTTTTTT. It translates to CASSPGGSTNEKLFF. The V and J genes are TRBV18 and TRBJ1-4, with D maybe TRBD1 (5 bases). Trimming left V 3 bases short and J 0 bases short, with 8 bases between. In germline, CDR1 is KGHSH, CDR2 LQKENI. The CDR3 is made up of 15 amino acids.

The count of this clone is one. This chain joins TRBV9 and TRBJ1-2, with a possible D match to TRBD1 (6 bases). The CDR3 is made up of 16 amino acids. Germline CDR1 and CDR2: SGDLS and YYNGEE. V lost 3 bases and J lost 4, with 19 bases in between. CDR3 amino acids: CASSGTPGHVSYGYTF. The CDR3 region has the DNA TGTGCCAGCAGCGGAACCCCGGGACACGTTAGCTATGGCTACACCTTC.

This clone was counted a single time. The chain has TRBV19 and TRBJ2-1, with 9 positions matching TRBD1. The CDR3 contains 16 residues. The V gene's germline CDR1 is LNHDA and CDR2 SQIVND (reference sequence). The ends lost 4 bases at V and 2 bases at J; junction bases unmatched: 6. The CDR3 spells CASSKSDRGPYNEQFF. CDR3 sequence (DNA): TGTGCCAGTAGTAAGTCGGACAGGGGACCCTACAATGAGCAGTTCTTC.